The source of this TCR beta chain is a study of shared clonotypes between healthy human individuals. Across the study: Each donor's CD4 naive and CD4 memory cells filled three plates apiece, CD8 naive two, and CD8 memory one.

In the case of this clone: Its antigen is not known.

Method: immunoSEQ multiplex PCR; TCRdb's copy keeps in-frame clones and lacks some. The sample consists of fewer than 3 million clones, about 90% of them appearing once. Notes on the study in general: Collection of samples was limited to blood; tissue repertoires likely differ. Non-shared clonotypes had lower generation probabilities than clonotypes shared by all four sorted-subset donors. An expected dependence of interdonor clonotype sharing on sequencing depth was noted.

This receptor was taken from a man aged 18 to 30 in good health. Some clones in this sample may be carry-over from other donors' samples. The sequencing input was naive CD4+ T cells from PBMCs. The subset denotes: CD45RA+ positively selected.

Here the CDR3 DNA reads TGCAGCGCGAGGACTAGCGGGAGGTATTACCACAATGAGCAGTTCTTC. This translates into CSARTSGRYYHNEQFF. This rearrangement joins TRBV29-1 to TRBJ2-1, with 14 positions matching TRBD2. The CDR3 extends over 16 amino acids. J gave up 5 bases and V 7 bases, and 10 bases lay outside the gene matches. Germline-derived CDR1 and CDR2 are SQVTM and ANQGSEA.